The 26 T cell receptor beta chains reported below all come from one sample, sequenced in a study of T cells in tuberculosis. The table came from immunoSEQ multiplex PCR; TCRdb's copy has only in-frame clones and leaves some out. The sample records roughly 40,000 clones, around 95% being singletons. The material sequenced was PBMCs. These receptors were taken from a donor aged 10-30 years with latent tuberculosis or without tuberculosis infection.

The gene calls are TRBV11-2 and TRBJ2-3; D may be TRBD2 (5 bases). CDR1 is SGHAT, CDR2 FQNNGV, per germline. Trimming took off 4 bases at V and 4 bases at J, with 15 bases between the two ends. The CDR3 has 15 residues. The CDR3 loop reads CASSSGSVGADTQYF. The CDR3 bases are TGTGCCAGCAGCTCCGGTAGTGTGGGAGCAGATACGCAGTATTTT.

This clone was found a few times. The rearrangement uses TRBV6-1 and TRBJ2-6; D not resolved. Germline V gene sequence: CDR1 MNHNS, CDR2 SASEGT. Trimming shortened V by 3 bases and J by 0 bases, and 6 bases separated the two germline ends. The CDR3 totals 15 residues. CDR3 coding DNA: TGTGCCAGCAGTGACAAGAGCTCTGGGGCCAACGTCCTGACTTTC. This translates into CASSDKSSGANVLTF.

The gene calls are TRBV6-1 and TRBJ2-5; no clear D. The V gene's germline CDR1 is MNHNS and CDR2 SASEGT. The CDR3 sequence is 14 residues long. V lost 2 bases to trimming and J lost 2 bases, with 9 bases between them. The CDR3 DNA reads TGTGCCAGCAGTGAACCCGGGTTTCAAGAGACCCAGTACTTC. As protein: CASSEPGFQETQYF.

J is TRBJ1-1 and V is TRBV9; D possibly corresponds to TRBD1 (6 bases). Germline CDR1 and CDR2: SGDLS and YYNGEE. The CDR3 runs 14 residues. V dropped 3 bases and J dropped 6 bases, with 15 bases sitting between them. CDR3: CASSAPGVPPEAFF. CDR3 nucleotides: TGTGCCAGCAGCGCCCCAGGGGTGCCTCCTGAAGCTTTCTTT.

The J gene is TRBJ2-3, the V gene TRBV30; TRBD2 aligns across 16 bases. This CDR3 comprises 17 residues. Germline CDR1 reads GTSNPN; CDR2 reads SVGIG (reference sequence). V shed 0 bases and J 6 bases; nucleotides not matched to a gene: 6. The CDR3 DNA reads as TGTGCCTGGAGTGTTCTGGGACTAGCGGGGGGGCGTGATACGCAGTATTTT. This sequence encodes CAWSVLGLAGGRDTQYF.

The rearrangement joins TRBV7-6 to TRBJ2-7; unclear D gene. CDR3 size: 14 residues. V was trimmed by 1 base and J by 2 bases, leaving 9 bases between them. CDR1 is SGHVS, CDR2 FNYEAQ, per germline. The DNA for the CDR3 is TGTGCCAGCAGCTTAGGAGACGGAGCCTACGAGCAGTACTTC. This codes for CASSLGDGAYEQYF.

This chain links TRBV7-2 with TRBJ2-7; D is perhaps TRBD1 (6 bases). Per germline, CDR1 SGHTA and CDR2 FQGNSA. Trimming stripped 8 bases from V and 2 bases from J, with 16 bases between. CDR3 length: 14 residues. CDR3 in DNA: TGTGCCAGCCACTCACCAGGGGTTACCTACGAGCAGTACTTC. Protein product: CASHSPGVTYEQYF.

The CDR3 loop reads CATSRPGTGRETQYF. The CDR3 nucleotides read TGTGCCACCAGCAGACCGGGGACAGGGAGAGAGACCCAGTACTTC. The chain recombines TRBV15 with TRBJ2-5; 9 bases fit TRBD1. CDR3 length: 15 amino acids. Trimming removed 2 bases from V and 4 bases from J; junction bases left unmatched: 5. The germline CDR1 and CDR2 sequences are LNHNV and YYDKDF (reference sequence).

V usage is TRBV7-2 and J usage is TRBJ1-5, with a possible D match to TRBD1 (6 bases). Germline V gene sequence: CDR1 SGHTA, CDR2 FQGNSA. The CDR3 runs 15 residues. With 5 bases removed from V and 6 bases from J, the gap between germline ends came to 17 bases. CDR3 in amino acids: CASSATTGRRQPQHF. The CDR3, as DNA: TGTGCCAGCAGCGCGACTACAGGGAGACGTCAGCCCCAGCATTTT.

This clone was counted a single time. The chain joins TRBV5-6 to TRBJ1-2, with a tentative D call TRBD1 (6 bases). Germline V gene data show CDR1 as SGHDT and CDR2 as YYEEEE. V lost 0 bases to trimming and J lost 2 bases, with 11 bases between them. This CDR3 comprises 15 residues. CDR3 nucleotide sequence: TGTGCCAGCAGCTTGGGTCGGGGACAAAACTATGGCTACACCTTC. Translating gives CASSLGRGQNYGYTF.

This clone appeared once. The V and J genes are TRBV28 and TRBJ2-3; 15 bases align to TRBD2. This CDR3 contains 18 residues. J gave up 0 bases and V 8 bases, and 9 bases lay outside the gene matches. Germline loops: CDR1 MDHEN, CDR2 SYDVKM. CDR3 coding DNA: TGTGCCAGCCCTCCGGGACTAGCGGGGGGTACTAGCACAGATACGCAGTATTTT. It yields the protein CASPPGLAGGTSTDTQYF.

The genes are TRBV7-9 and TRBJ1-2; 8 bases align to TRBD1. Losses at the gene ends were 4 bases for V and 7 bases for J; bases not matched to a gene: 8. The germline CDR1 and CDR2 sequences are SEHNR and FQNEAQ (reference sequence). The CDR3 contains 14 residues. The CDR3 DNA reads TGTGCCAGCAGCTACCTCGGCGGGACAGGTGGCTACACCTTC. It encodes CASSYLGGTGGYTF.

CDR3 DNA: TGCAGCGTTGACGGGAACACTGAAGCTTTCTTT. It translates to CSVDGNTEAFF. The V call is TRBV29-1, the J call TRBJ1-1; D remains unclear. This CDR3 has 11 amino acids. Germline V lookup: CDR1 SQVTM, CDR2 ANQGSEA. Trimming pared 3 bases from V and 1 base from J, leaving 3 bases between.

The chain links TRBV19 to TRBJ1-5; TRBD1 matches 7 bases. CDR1 is LNHDA, CDR2 SQIVND, per germline (reference sequence). The V and J ends lost 5 bases and 5 bases, in that order; junction bases with no gene match: 3. The CDR3 loop spans 13 amino acids. CDR3 sequence: CASSVTGDQPQHF. CDR3 DNA: TGTGCCAGTAGTGTTACAGGGGATCAGCCCCAGCATTTT.

This clone was seen once. The CDR3 DNA follows: TGTGCCAGCAGAGCAGGGGCCTCGAACACCGGGGAGCTGTTTTTT. Translation: CASRAGASNTGELFF. The chain joins TRBV2 to TRBJ2-2; TRBD1 is a possible D gene (6 bases). This CDR3 has 15 residues. The V and J ends lost 6 bases and 0 bases respectively, with 11 bases between them. Per germline, CDR1 SNHLY and CDR2 FYNNEI.

This clone was recorded once. CDR3 nucleotides: TGTGCCAGCAGCGCGACGGGGGGAAACACCATATATTTT. Translation gives CASSATGGNTIYF. J is TRBJ1-3 and V is TRBV9; D not certain. This CDR3 has 13 amino acids. V lost 3 bases and J 4 bases, leaving 8 bases between the germline ends. Germline CDR1 SGDLS, CDR2 YYNGEE.

The CDR3 protein is CAKPTGDWIRAFF. CDR3 coding DNA: TGTGCCAAACCCACAGGGGATTGGATTCGGGCTTTCTTT. V is TRBV19 and J is TRBJ1-1; 7 positions agree with TRBD1. The trim removed 10 bases at V and 11 bases at J, leaving 16 bases unmatched. In germline, CDR1 is LNHDA, CDR2 SQIVND (reference sequence). This CDR3 is 13 amino acids long. The entire variable domain, with the rest obtained from reference TRBV19 and TRBJ1-1, is as follows: DGGITQSPKYLFRKEGQNVTLSCEQNLNHDAMYWYRQDPGQGLRLIYYSQIVNDFQKGDIAEGYSVSREKKESFPLTVTSAQKNPTAFYLCAKPTGDWIRAFFGQGTRLTVV.

V gene TRBV18 combines with J gene TRBJ1-2; 10 bases match TRBD1. Germline loops: CDR1 KGHSH, CDR2 LQKENI. The CDR3 length is 15 residues. V lost 5 bases, J lost 8 bases, and 11 bases stayed unmatched. CDR3 DNA: TGTGCCAGCTCAGCCTCATCCGGGACAGGGGACGGCTACACCTTC. The encoded protein is CASSASSGTGDGYTF.

The chain uses TRBV2 and TRBJ2-1; TRBD2 agrees at 11 bases. V shed 5 bases and J 2 bases; nucleotides not matched to a gene: 2. Germline-derived CDR1 and CDR2 are SNHLY and FYNNEI. The CDR3 is made up of 15 amino acids. The CDR3 loop reads CASSTSGGPYNEQFF. The CDR3 DNA follows: TGTGCCAGCAGTACTAGCGGGGGTCCCTACAATGAGCAGTTCTTC.

The chain combines TRBV7-9 with TRBJ2-7; a weak D match, TRBD1 (5 bases). The CDR3 covers 14 residues. Trimming took 1 base from V and 5 from J, leaving 12 bases between them. Germline CDR1 and CDR2: SEHNR and FQNEAQ (reference sequence). DNA of the CDR3: TGTGCCAGCAGCTTAGTTGGGGCATACGACGAGCAGTACTTC. Its protein is CASSLVGAYDEQYF.

This chain connects TRBV30 to TRBJ1-1; D is possibly TRBD1 (6 bases). The germline V gene encodes CDR1 GTSNPN and CDR2 SVGIG (reference sequence). The CDR3 is made up of 17 amino acids. The V end was cut by 6 bases, the J end by 5 bases, with 28 bases between. CDR3: CACPPGGRTVGATEAFF. CDR3 coding DNA: TGTGCCTGTCCTCCCGGGGGGAGGACAGTGGGTGCGACTGAAGCTTTCTTT. Together with reference TRBV30 and TRBJ1-1, the CDR3 gives the full variable domain: SQTIHQWPATLVQPVGSPLSLECTVEGTSNPNLYWYRQAAGRGLQLLFYSVGIGQISSEVPQNLSASRPQDRQFILSSKKLLLSDSGFYLCACPPGGRTVGATEAFFGQGTRLTVV.

This chain connects TRBV5-1 to TRBJ2-2; D might be TRBD1 (5 bases). The V gene's germline CDR1 is SGHRS and CDR2 YFSETQ. V was pared by 6 bases and J by 5 bases, with 20 bases between. The CDR3 length is 16 residues. The DNA for the CDR3 is TGCGCCAGCACCACTCGGGTGGGGCGCAGGACCGGGGAGCTGTTTTTT. Translated, it gives CASTTRVGRRTGELFF.

V is TRBV5-6 and J is TRBJ2-3, with a possible D match to TRBD1 (6 bases). Trimming removed 0 bases from V and 6 bases from J, with 11 bases in between. CDR1 and CDR2 from the germline V gene are SGHDT and YYEEEE. The CDR3 has 14 amino acids. Here the CDR3 DNA reads TGTGCCAGCAGCTTGGTGGGGCAGGGGGATACGCAGTATTTT. Protein: CASSLVGQGDTQYF.

This chain uses TRBV5-1 with TRBJ1-1; possible D gene TRBD1, 6 bases. Germline CDR1 and CDR2: SGHRS and YFSETQ. Between the trimmed V and J ends, which lost 1 base and 7 bases, there was a span of 20 bases. The CDR3 is made up of 16 amino acids. The CDR3 spells CASSLLSGQIAGEAFF. CDR3 nucleotide sequence: TGCGCCAGCAGCTTGCTTTCGGGACAAATTGCGGGTGAAGCTTTCTTT.

This chain connects TRBV7-6 to TRBJ1-2; D unresolved. This CDR3 region has 18 residues. Germline V gene lookup returns CDR1 SGHVS and CDR2 FNYEAQ. V was shortened by 5 bases and J by 4 bases, with 26 bases between the two germline ends. In DNA form, the CDR3 reads TGTGCCAGCAGCCCAACGGGGTATAGATCGTTAGGCGGCTATGGCTACACCTTC. Translated: CASSPTGYRSLGGYGYTF.

This chain links TRBV27 with TRBJ2-3; TRBD1 might be the D (6 bases). The V gene lost 4 bases and the J gene lost 3 bases, with 14 bases spanning the gap. Germline-derived CDR1 and CDR2 are MNHEY and SMNVEV (reference sequence). The CDR3 sequence is 15 residues long. The CDR3 spells CASSSKGGFTDTQYF. CDR3 in DNA: TGTGCCAGCAGTTCTAAAGGGGGATTTACAGATACGCAGTATTTT.